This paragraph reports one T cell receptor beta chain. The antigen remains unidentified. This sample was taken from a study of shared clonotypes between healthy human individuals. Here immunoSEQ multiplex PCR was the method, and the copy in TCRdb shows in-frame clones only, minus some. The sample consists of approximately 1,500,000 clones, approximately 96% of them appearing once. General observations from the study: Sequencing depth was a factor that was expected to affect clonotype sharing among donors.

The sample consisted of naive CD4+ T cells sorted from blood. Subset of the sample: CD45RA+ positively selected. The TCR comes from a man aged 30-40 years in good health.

CDR3 sequence reads: CATGQTGSNQPQHF. For the CDR3, the DNA is TGTGCCACCGGGCAGACAGGCTCAAATCAGCCCCAGCATTTT. This chain uses TRBV15 with TRBJ1-5, with D possibly matching TRBD1 (6 bases). CDR3 length equals 14 residues. Germline loops: CDR1 LNHNV, CDR2 YYDKDF (reference sequence). V dropped 8 bases and J dropped 4 bases, with 15 bases sitting between them.